This entry lists 20 T cell receptor beta chains sequenced from one sample in a study of human T cells and chemical hapten exposure. TCRdb fed the RACE reads into MiXCR, producing one record per CDR3 protein. The sample consists of more than 250,000 distinct CDR3 sequences, around 7.7% of them appearing once. The time point: pre-sensitization, week 0. The sample's treatment: therapeutic diphenylcyclopropenone sensitization with weekly scalp DPC. The sequenced sample was whole blood, obtained in connection with sensitization to the hapten diphenylcyclopropenone (DPC). The source is a man younger than 30 with alopecia areata. Some clones in this sample may be carry-over from other donors' samples.

Note on this clonotype: Germline is not matched at one junction end, which may reflect a read error. This rearrangement joins TRBV7-9 to TRBJ1-5; 9 nucleotides agree with TRBD1. From germline, CDR1 is SEHNR and CDR2 FQNEAQ (reference sequence). This CDR3 is built from 16 residues. This CDR3 is CASSPLGQGLNQLQHF. The CDR3 nucleotides read TGTGCCAGCAGTCCCCTGGGACAGGGACTCAATCAGCTCCAGCATTTT. The full variable domain, its missing parts supplied by reference TRBV7-9 and TRBJ1-5, is DTGVSQNPRHKITKRGQNVTFRCDPISEHNRLYWYRQTLGQGPEFLTYFQNEAQLEKSRLLSDRFSAERPKGSFSTLEIQRTEQGDSAMYLCASSPLGQGLNQLQHFGDGTRLSIL.

The gene calls are TRBV18 and TRBJ1-3; TRBD1 is a possible D gene (6 bases). The CDR3 is 15 amino acids. Germline CDR1 is KGHSH and CDR2 is LQKENI. V gave up 3 bases and J gave up 2 bases, with 11 bases separating them. The CDR3, as DNA: TGTGCCAGCTCACCTGATCAGGGGACTGGAAACACCATATATTTT. Residues: CASSPDQGTGNTIYF.

The chain recombines TRBV4-2 with TRBJ2-2; 8 bases fit TRBD1. In germline, CDR1 is LGHNA, CDR2 YNFKEQ. V lost 6 bases and J lost 2; bases outside the gene matches: 17. The CDR3 totals 19 residues. The CDR3 DNA is TGTGCCAGCAGTCACCAAGAGATCCGGGCAGGGGGCAACACCGGGGAGCTGTTTTTT. It yields the protein CASSHQEIRAGGNTGELFF.

This clonotype has just a few counts. The V gene is TRBV20-1, the J gene TRBJ1-6; TRBD1 aligns across 8 bases. V lost 2 bases, J lost 3 bases, and 3 bases stayed unmatched. The germline gives CDR1 DFQATT, CDR2 SNEGSKA (reference sequence). This CDR3 contains 15 residues. As DNA, the CDR3 is TGCAGTGCTAGAAGCAGGGGGCTCTATAATTCACCCCTCCACTTT. The encoded protein is CSARSRGLYNSPLHF.

The chain is built from TRBV6-1 and TRBJ2-7; 7 nucleotides line up with TRBD2. The J segment lost 1 base and the V segment lost 1 base, leaving 4 bases of the junction unmatched. Germline V gene sequence: CDR1 MNHNS, CDR2 SASEGT. The CDR3 has 15 amino acids. CDR3 sequence reads: CASSEVQGGSYEQYF. The CDR3 DNA reads TGTGCCAGCAGTGAAGTTCAGGGAGGGTCCTACGAGCAGTACTTC.

The chain combines TRBV7-9 with TRBJ1-2; weak D call: TRBD1 (6 bases). Per the germline V gene, CDR1 is SEHNR and CDR2 is FQNEAQ (reference sequence). The CDR3 has 14 amino acids. V lost 1 base and J 8 bases, leaving 14 bases between the germline ends. The CDR3 DNA follows: TGTGCCAGCAGCTTAGGTTCAGGGGCTGTCGGCTACACCTTC. Protein product: CASSLGSGAVGYTF.

There are a few counts of this clonotype. V and J are TRBV7-2 and TRBJ2-1; D unclear. This CDR3 spans 14 amino acids. The germline V gene has CDR1 SGHTA and CDR2 FQGNSA. Trimming shortened V by 0 bases and J by 7 bases, and 10 bases separated the two germline ends. DNA for the CDR3: TGTGCCAGCAGCTTAGCCCTTGGTGGTAATGAGCAGTTCTTC. As protein: CASSLALGGNEQFF.

This clonotype was recorded at least ten times. This chain uses TRBV6-5 with TRBJ1-1; maybe TRBD1 (6 bases). CDR1 is MNHEY, CDR2 SVGAGI, per germline. Deletions cut 6 bases from V and 1 base from J, with 18 bases between. This CDR3 contains 16 residues. Here the CDR3 DNA reads TGTGCCAGCAGGAAACTACTTACAGGGACGAACACTGAAGCTTTCTTT. Translated, it gives CASRKLLTGTNTEAFF.

This clonotype has a handful of counts. This sequence joins TRBV12-3 or TRBV12-4 and TRBJ1-3; D unclear. V lost 3 bases and J 3 bases, leaving 12 bases between the germline ends. The CDR3 has 15 amino acids. CDR3 protein: CASSFRRSGGNTIYF. The CDR3 DNA follows: TGTGCCAGCAGTTTTAGGAGGTCTGGTGGAAACACCATATATTTT.

The chain is built from TRBV5-4 and TRBJ2-7; TRBD2 matches at 7 bases. The junction had 5 bases not matched to a gene; V was cut back by 4 bases and J by 1 base. This CDR3 is built from 14 residues. Germline assignment: CDR1 SGHNT and CDR2 YYREEE (reference sequence). Written as DNA, the CDR3 is TGTGCCAGCAGCCGGGGGGTAGGGTCCTACGAGCAGTACTTC. Its protein is CASSRGVGSYEQYF.

This clonotype has just a few counts. The chain carries TRBV7-8 and TRBJ2-1; D is possibly TRBD1 (6 bases). Deletions cut 2 bases from V and 7 bases from J, with 15 bases between. Germline V gene sequence: CDR1 SGHVS, CDR2 FQNEAQ. CDR3 length equals 15 residues. In DNA form, the CDR3 reads TGTGCCAGCAGCTTAAGTCAGGGGCGCTTTAATGAGCAGTTCTTC. It codes for CASSLSQGRFNEQFF.

The sample holds many counts of this clonotype. For the CDR3, the DNA is TGTGCCAGCAGTTACGAGGTAGCGGGGGTTCCCGCAGATACGCAGTATTTT. Its translation is CASSYEVAGVPADTQYF. The rearrangement links TRBV6-5 to TRBJ2-3, with 9 bases aligning to TRBD2. The trim removed 2 bases at V and 4 bases at J, leaving 10 bases unmatched. Looked up from germline, CDR1 is MNHEY and CDR2 is SVGAGI. The CDR3 is made up of 17 amino acids.

This clonotype was found many times. The chain joins TRBV11-3 to TRBJ2-1; possibly TRBD1 for D (5 bases). Trimming pared 5 bases from V and 6 bases from J, leaving 11 bases between. This CDR3 is 13 amino acids long. Germline CDR1 SGHNT, CDR2 YENEEA. The CDR3 protein is CASSISDINEQFF. The CDR3 DNA follows: TGTGCCAGCAGCATATCGGACATCAATGAGCAGTTCTTC.

The gene calls are TRBV5-1 and TRBJ1-4; D is possibly TRBD1 (6 bases). V was clipped by 2 bases and J by 7 bases, with 12 bases between them. Per the germline V gene, CDR1 is SGHRS and CDR2 is YFSETQ. This CDR3 contains 14 residues. The CDR3 nucleotides read TGCGCCAGCAGCTTCCAGGGGTTCGGTGAAAAACTGTTTTTT. Translated: CASSFQGFGEKLFF.

This chain's CDR3 is CASSQQHTQYF. The CDR3 DNA sequence: TGTGCCAGCAGCCAACAGCATACGCAGTATTTT. The chain employs TRBV21-1 and TRBJ2-3. TRBV21-1 is tagged as a pseudogene. The CDR3 contains 11 residues.

This clonotype was seen a few times. This chain links TRBV6-6 with TRBJ1-1; no reliable D call. The CDR3 has 14 amino acids. The germline V and J ends were trimmed by 2 bases and 1 base, with 8 bases remaining between them. The germline V gene has CDR1 MNHNY and CDR2 SVGAGI (reference sequence). The CDR3 nucleotides read TGTGCCAGCAGTTACACGGAGACGAACACTGAAGCTTTCTTT. It codes for CASSYTETNTEAFF.

This clonotype came up many times. The chain is built from TRBV18 and TRBJ1-1; no clear D. This CDR3 comprises 14 residues. Germline V lookup: CDR1 KGHSH, CDR2 LQKENI. V was shortened by 6 bases and J by 0 bases, with 11 bases between the two germline ends. In DNA form, the CDR3 reads TGTGCCAGCTCTCGGCAGAACATGAACACTGAAGCTTTCTTT. This sequence encodes CASSRQNMNTEAFF.

The chain carries TRBV7-2 and TRBJ2-1; no reliable D call. The ends were cut back, 8 bases at V and 0 bases at J, with 8 bases in the middle. The CDR3 has 13 amino acids. Germline V lookup: CDR1 SGHTA, CDR2 FQGNSA. The CDR3 bases are TGTGCCAGCTACCTGAGCTCCTACAATGAGCAGTTCTTC. Protein: CASYLSSYNEQFF.

This chain connects TRBV12-3 or TRBV12-4 to TRBJ2-2; perhaps TRBD1 as D (6 bases). Deletions cut 4 bases from V and 4 bases from J, with 16 bases between. The CDR3 totals 16 residues. The CDR3 DNA reads as TGTGCCAGCAGTTCCAGGGGTTCACGGGGCACCGGGGAGCTGTTTTTT. This codes for CASSSRGSRGTGELFF.

The chain employs TRBV7-9 and TRBJ2-3, with D uncertain. Germline CDR1 is SEHNR and CDR2 is FQNEAQ (reference sequence). Between the trimmed V and J ends, which lost 6 bases and 5 bases, there was a span of 21 bases. The CDR3 is 16 amino acids. The CDR3 bases are TGTGCCAGCAGACTTTATCTTTGGGCGTTGGGAGATACGCAGTATTTT. Its translation: CASRLYLWALGDTQYF.